This TCR beta chain was sequenced for a study of blood T cell repertoires in COVID-19. Study at large: COVID-19 samples collected from the United States, Italy and Spain covered acute and convalescent phases. The cDNA or gDNA used as material had been derived from T cells, B-cell-depleted T cells, or PBMCs.

Source study methods: Using reference gene primer amplification, nucleated cell counts were estimated. Profiling relied on immunoSEQ multiplex PCR, and the TCRdb table lists in-frame clones only, not all of them. D and trimming come from the DNA, and the V and J calls and clone size come from that table. The sample has roughly 240,000 clones, around 83% seen once. Germline trimming cut 3 bases from V and 5 bases from J; bases unmatched to any gene: 4. Looked up from germline, CDR1 is SGHNT and CDR2 is YYREEE (reference sequence). This CDR3 comprises 15 residues. This receptor was obtained from a middle-aged man who had recovered from COVID-19. Sequences were obtained from peripheral blood. This rearrangement joins TRBV5-4 to TRBJ2-1; 11 positions agree with TRBD2. CDR3 nucleotide sequence: TGTGCCAGCAGCTCCGGGACTAGCGGACACAATGAGCAGTTCTTC. It is translated as CASSSGTSGHNEQFF. The complete variable domain, with remaining parts taken from reference TRBV5-4 and TRBJ2-1, reads ETGVTQSPTHLIKTRGQQVTLRCSSQSGHNTVSWYQQALGQGPQFIFQYYREEENGRGNFPPRFSGLQFPNYSSELNVNALELDDSALYLCASSSGTSGHNEQFFGPGTRLTVL.